The present TCR beta chain was sequenced within a study of blood T cell repertoires in COVID-19. The wider study: The United States, Italy and Spain provided the acute and convalescent COVID-19 samples. T cells, B-cell-depleted T cells, or PBMCs supplied cDNA or gDNA.

In the source study's methods: Amplifying reference gene primers gave estimates of nucleated cell counts. TCRdb keeps only in-frame clones here, not all; method: immunoSEQ multiplex PCR. For V, J and clone size, that table is used; D and trimming come from the DNA. The sample contains about 190,000 clones, more than 60% of which appear only once. V lost 7 bases and J lost 2; bases outside the gene matches: 7. The CDR3 consists of 15 residues. Germline-derived CDR1 and CDR2 are LGHDT and YNNKEL (reference sequence). The rearrangement links TRBV3-1 (or the pseudogene TRBV3-2) to TRBJ2-3, with 9 bases that match TRBD2. Specimen: peripheral blood. This TCR came from a man aged 45-60 years who had recovered from COVID-19. CDR3 sequence (DNA): TGTGCCAGCAACCGGAGACTAGCGGACACAGATACGCAGTATTTT. Translated, it gives CASNRRLADTDTQYF.